Here is one T cell receptor beta chain with its context. The entry originates in a study of OX40 agonist ivuxolimab in advanced cancers. Produced via immunoSEQ multiplex PCR; TCRdb's table is partial and in-frame only. The repertoire has about 94,000 clones, around 87% of them found once; the top ten carry 0.31%. The receptor was isolated from an adult with an advanced solid tumor such as melanoma, head and neck, liver or kidney cancer. Source: CD4+ or CD8+ T cells sorted from blood, taken in a trial of the OX40 agonist ivuxolimab.

CDR3 amino acids: CASSSSGLAGDHEQYF. CDR3 sequence (DNA): TGCGCCAGCAGCTCCTCGGGACTAGCGGGGGACCACGAGCAGTACTTC. The chain joins TRBV5-1 to TRBJ2-7; 14 nucleotides line up with TRBD2. Germline V CDR1 and CDR2: SGHRS, YFSETQ. The CDR3 contains 16 residues. With 3 bases clipped from V and 5 bases from J, the junction kept 7 bases outside the gene matches. Drawing the rest from reference TRBV5-1 and TRBJ2-7, the complete variable domain is KAGVTQTPRYLIKTRGQQVTLSCSPISGHRSVSWYQQTPGQGLQFLFEYFSETQRNKGNFPGRFSGRQFSNSRSEMNVSTLELGDSALYLCASSSSGLAGDHEQYFGPGTRLTVT.